These 20 T cell receptor beta chains were all obtained from the same sample, sequenced in a study of cytomegalovirus exposure and HLA in healthy donors. The PCR employed 60 Vbeta primers together with 13 Jbeta primers. Assay used: immunoSEQ multiplex PCR; TCRdb lists only in-frame clones, some missing. The sample includes around 110,000 clones, more than 65% seen only once; the top ten take roughly 0.79%. The sequenced material came from PBMCs. The receptors originated from a boy aged 5-17 years in good health and CMV-seronegative.

This chain connects TRBV6-5 to TRBJ2-7, with 8 bases that match TRBD2. Germline-derived CDR1 and CDR2 are MNHEY and SVGAGI. The trim removed 5 bases at V and 9 bases at J, leaving 6 bases unmatched. CDR3 size: 12 residues. The CDR3 loop reads CASSHREGGQYF. As DNA, the CDR3 is TGTGCCAGCAGTCACCGGGAGGGTGGGCAGTACTTC.

The chain employs TRBV7-3 and TRBJ2-3; weak D call: TRBD2 (5 bases). The CDR3 covers 14 residues. With 1 base removed from V and 6 bases from J, the gap between germline ends came to 11 bases. The germline CDR1 and CDR2 sequences are SGHTA and FQGTGA. CDR3 DNA sequence: TGTGCCAGCAGCTTAAGTCGGGGTACGGATACGCAGTATTTT. This translates into CASSLSRGTDTQYF.

V and J are TRBV6-5 and TRBJ1-3; 7 nucleotides match TRBD1. J lost 4 bases, V lost 9 bases, and 6 bases had no gene match. CDR1 and CDR2 (germline): MNHEY, SVGAGI. The CDR3 runs 13 residues. The chain's CDR3 is CASGTVSGNTIYF. The CDR3 region has the DNA TGTGCCAGTGGGACAGTGAGCGGAAACACCATATATTTT.

This clone appeared a few times. DNA of the CDR3: TGTGCCAGCAGCTTAACAGGGGCCAAGAACACTGAAGCTTTCTTT. It is translated as CASSLTGAKNTEAFF. V is TRBV7-9 and J is TRBJ1-1; 7 nucleotides line up with TRBD1. V trimming: 2 bases; J trimming: 1 base; junction bases outside the gene matches: 4. The CDR3 has 15 residues. Germline lookup yields CDR1 SEHNR and CDR2 FQNEAQ (reference sequence).

This chain uses TRBV4-1 with TRBJ2-5; TRBD2 aligns across 8 bases. This CDR3 is built from 14 residues. Germline V gene data show CDR1 as MGHRA and CDR2 as YSYEKL. Losses at the gene ends were 0 bases for V and 6 bases for J; bases not matched to a gene: 3. CDR3 sequence (DNA): TGCGCCAGCAGCCAAGATCCGGGGGGGAAGACCCAGTACTTC. The encoded protein is CASSQDPGGKTQYF.

The rearrangement uses TRBV9 and TRBJ2-3, with TRBD2 as a possible D gene (5 bases). V was cut by 4 bases and J by 0 bases, with 12 bases left in between. Germline V CDR1 and CDR2: SGDLS, YYNGEE. The CDR3 extends over 15 amino acids. CDR3 sequence reads: CASSPSQRSTDTQYF. The CDR3 DNA reads as TGTGCCAGCAGCCCATCCCAGCGGAGCACAGATACGCAGTATTTT.

CDR3 amino acids: CASRFRGYQETQYF. Written as DNA, the CDR3 is TGTGCCAGCAGATTCCGGGGGTACCAAGAGACCCAGTACTTC. The genes are TRBV2 and TRBJ2-5; weak D call: TRBD2 (6 bases). Trimming cost V 6 bases and J 0 bases, with 11 bases left between them. CDR3 length: 14 residues. The germline V gene has CDR1 SNHLY and CDR2 FYNNEI. The full variable domain, its missing parts supplied by reference TRBV2 and TRBJ2-5, is EPEVTQTPSHQVTQMGQEVILRCVPISNHLYFYWYRQILGQKVEFLVSFYNNEISEKSEIFDDQFSVERPDGSNFTLKIRSTKLEDSAMYFCASRFRGYQETQYFGPGTRLLVL.

This clone appeared once. This rearrangement joins TRBV7-8 to TRBJ2-7; 7 nucleotides match TRBD1. V lost 3 bases to trimming and J lost 0 bases; unmatched junction nucleotides: 2. The length of the CDR3 is 14 residues. The germline CDR1 and CDR2 sequences are SGHVS and FQNEAQ. CDR3 DNA sequence: TGTGCCAGCAGCTTCGGGACAGCCTCCTACGAGCAGTACTTC. Translation: CASSFGTASYEQYF.

This clone came up a few times. The rearrangement links TRBV30 to TRBJ2-1; 13 bases are shared with TRBD2. CDR3 length equals 14 residues. The J segment lost 15 bases and the V segment lost 2 bases, leaving 10 bases of the junction unmatched. Germline lookup yields CDR1 GTSNPN and CDR2 SVGIG (reference sequence). The CDR3 loop reads CAWSLWTSGGVSFF. The CDR3 DNA reads as TGTGCCTGGAGTCTATGGACTAGCGGGGGCGTATCGTTCTTC.

In its sample, this clone was seen a few times. The chain carries TRBV27 and TRBJ2-2; TRBD1 agrees at 8 bases. The CDR3 is 17 residues long. Germline CDR1 and CDR2: MNHEY and SMNVEV (reference sequence). V gave up 5 bases and J gave up 1 base; unmatched junction bases: 9. CDR3 loop: CASSIPRDRMNTGELFF. The CDR3, as DNA: TGTGCCAGCAGTATTCCCCGGGACAGGATGAACACCGGGGAGCTGTTTTTT.

This clone was recorded a few times. The rearrangement links TRBV7-6 to TRBJ1-1; no firm D call. Germline values: CDR1 SGHVS, CDR2 FNYEAQ. The CDR3 extends over 13 amino acids. The germline V and J ends were trimmed by 3 bases and 10 bases, with 15 bases remaining between them. The chain's CDR3 is CASSFGSTQAAFF. CDR3 nucleotide sequence: TGTGCCAGCAGCTTTGGGTCCACCCAGGCAGCTTTCTTT.

V usage is TRBV6-1 and J usage is TRBJ1-4, with D unclear. The germline V gene has CDR1 MNHNS and CDR2 SASEGT. Trimming pared 7 bases from V and 5 bases from J, leaving 11 bases between. The CDR3 totals 13 residues. The CDR3 nucleotides are TGTGCCAGCACTCGGGGAGGGAATGAAAAACTGTTTTTT. Its protein is CASTRGGNEKLFF.

This chain uses TRBV28 with TRBJ2-3, with TRBD2 as a possible D gene (5 bases). This CDR3 is 15 amino acids long. Trimming pared 4 bases from V and 2 bases from J, leaving 13 bases between. The germline V gene encodes CDR1 MDHEN and CDR2 SYDVKM. DNA of the CDR3: TGTGCCAGCAGTTCGCCCCGACTACTCACAGATACGCAGTATTTT. This encodes CASSSPRLLTDTQYF. Full variable domain (rest looked up from reference TRBV28 and TRBJ2-3): DVKVTQSSRYLVKRTGEKVFLECVQDMDHENMFWYRQDPGLGLRLIYFSYDVKMKEKGDIPEGYSVSREKKERFSLILESASTNQTSMYLCASSSPRLLTDTQYFGPGTRLTVL.

The CDR3 reads CASSNSAGTGYGYTF. The CDR3 DNA follows: TGTGCCAGCAGCAACTCAGCCGGGACAGGGTATGGCTACACCTTC. The V and J genes are TRBV7-8 and TRBJ1-2; TRBD1 matches at 9 bases. CDR3 length: 15 amino acids. Germline loops: CDR1 SGHVS, CDR2 FQNEAQ. V lost 5 bases and J lost 5; bases outside the gene matches: 9.

This clone was detected only a few times. The rearrangement uses TRBV28 and TRBJ1-1; no reliable D call. Germline loops: CDR1 MDHEN, CDR2 SYDVKM. CDR3 length: 12 amino acids. V was trimmed by 1 base and J by 3 bases, leaving 3 bases between them. CDR3 in amino acids: CASSLSYTEAFF. The CDR3 region has the DNA TGTGCCAGCAGTTTATCCTACACTGAAGCTTTCTTT.

The genes are TRBV18 and TRBJ2-1; 7 bases align to TRBD2. From germline, CDR1 is KGHSH and CDR2 LQKENI. The length of the CDR3 is 15 residues. V was clipped by 5 bases and J by 5 bases; unmatched bases: 9. The CDR3 protein is CASSTGIAGHNEQFF. DNA for the CDR3: TGTGCCAGCTCAACCGGAATAGCGGGCCACAATGAGCAGTTCTTC.

This clone was seen a single time. The CDR3 spells CASRSGGLGPDTQYF. The CDR3 DNA follows: TGCGCCAGCAGGAGCGGGGGCCTAGGACCCGACACGCAGTATTTT. The genes are TRBV5-1 and TRBJ2-3; 8 bases map to TRBD2. The ends lost 5 bases at V and 9 bases at J; junction bases unmatched: 14. The CDR3 is 15 amino acids. The germline CDR1 and CDR2 sequences are SGHRS and YFSETQ.

The chain combines TRBV27 with TRBJ1-6; D gene uncertain. CDR1 and CDR2 from the germline V gene are MNHEY and SMNVEV (reference sequence). The CDR3 consists of 12 residues. The V and J ends lost 11 bases and 6 bases respectively, with 11 bases between them. CDR3 amino acids: CAAGLANSPLHF. DNA of the CDR3: TGTGCCGCGGGCTTGGCTAATTCACCCCTCCACTTT.

This clone was observed a handful of times. The V gene is TRBV11-2, the J gene TRBJ2-1; 7 bases are shared with TRBD2. This CDR3 is 15 amino acids long. The ends lost 1 base at V and 2 bases at J; junction bases unmatched: 2. The germline V gene has CDR1 SGHAT and CDR2 FQNNGV. The CDR3 loop is CASSLVGGAYNEQFF. The CDR3 DNA sequence: TGTGCCAGCAGCTTAGTGGGGGGGGCCTACAATGAGCAGTTCTTC.

This clone has only a few counts. J is TRBJ2-7 and V is TRBV18, with 8 bases matching TRBD1. The CDR3 is made up of 13 amino acids. Germline V gives CDR1 KGHSH, CDR2 LQKENI. After removal of 3 bases from V and 3 bases from J, the junction contained 1 base not matched to a gene. The DNA of the CDR3 is TGTGCCAGCTCACCGGACAGGGACTACGAGCAGTACTTC. This translates into CASSPDRDYEQYF. The full variable domain, rest sourced from reference TRBV18 and TRBJ2-7, is NAGVMQNPRHLVRRRGQEARLRCSPMKGHSHVYWYRQLPEEGLKFMVYLQKENIIDESGMPKERFSAEFPKEGPSILRIQQVVRGDSAAYFCASSPDRDYEQYFGPGTRLTVT.